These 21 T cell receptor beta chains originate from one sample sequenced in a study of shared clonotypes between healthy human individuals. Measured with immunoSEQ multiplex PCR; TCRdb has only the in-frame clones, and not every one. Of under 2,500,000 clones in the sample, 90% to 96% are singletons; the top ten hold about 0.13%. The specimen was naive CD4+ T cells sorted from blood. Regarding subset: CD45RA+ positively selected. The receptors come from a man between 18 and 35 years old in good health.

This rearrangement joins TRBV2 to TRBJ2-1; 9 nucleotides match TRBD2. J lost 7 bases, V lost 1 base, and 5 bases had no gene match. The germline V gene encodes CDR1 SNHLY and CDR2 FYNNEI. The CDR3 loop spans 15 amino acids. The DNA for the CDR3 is TGTGCCAGCAGTGAAGTAGCGGGAGCTTATAATGAGCAGTTCTTC. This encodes CASSEVAGAYNEQFF. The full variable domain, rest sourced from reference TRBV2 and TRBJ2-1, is EPEVTQTPSHQVTQMGQEVILRCVPISNHLYFYWYRQILGQKVEFLVSFYNNEISEKSEIFDDQFSVERPDGSNFTLKIRSTKLEDSAMYFCASSEVAGAYNEQFFGPGTRLTVL.

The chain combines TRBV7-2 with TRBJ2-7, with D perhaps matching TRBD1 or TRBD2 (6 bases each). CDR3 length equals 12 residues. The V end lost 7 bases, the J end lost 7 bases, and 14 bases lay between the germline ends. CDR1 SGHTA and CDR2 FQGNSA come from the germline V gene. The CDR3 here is CASTPTGGEQYF. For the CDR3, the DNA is TGTGCCAGCACCCCGACAGGAGGGGAGCAGTACTTC.

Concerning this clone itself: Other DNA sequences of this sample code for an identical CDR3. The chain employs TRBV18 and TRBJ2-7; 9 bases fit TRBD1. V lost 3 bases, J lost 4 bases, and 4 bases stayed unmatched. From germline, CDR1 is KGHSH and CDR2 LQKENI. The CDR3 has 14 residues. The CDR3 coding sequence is TGTGCCAGCTCACCCGGGACAGGGAAGTACGAGCAGTACTTC. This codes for CASSPGTGKYEQYF. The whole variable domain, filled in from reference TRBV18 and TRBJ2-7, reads NAGVMQNPRHLVRRRGQEARLRCSPMKGHSHVYWYRQLPEEGLKFMVYLQKENIIDESGMPKERFSAEFPKEGPSILRIQQVVRGDSAAYFCASSPGTGKYEQYFGPGTRLTVT.

The CDR3 sequence is CAWSVPAAKQFF. CDR3 DNA: TGTGCCTGGAGTGTACCAGCGGCTAAGCAGTTCTTC. The rearrangement joins TRBV30 to TRBJ2-1, with D possibly being TRBD2 (5 bases). The CDR3 consists of 12 residues. The germline CDR1 and CDR2 sequences are GTSNPN and SVGIG (reference sequence). The V end lost 0 bases, the J end lost 11 bases, and 11 bases lay between the germline ends. Using reference TRBV30 and TRBJ2-1 for the parts outside the CDR3, the full variable domain is SQTIHQWPATLVQPVGSPLSLECTVEGTSNPNLYWYRQAAGRGLQLLFYSVGIGQISSEVPQNLSASRPQDRQFILSSKKLLLSDSGFYLCAWSVPAAKQFFGPGTRLTVL.

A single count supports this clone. The CDR3 here is CASSLGQERGYTF. CDR3 nucleotide sequence: TGTGCCAGCAGCTTAGGACAGGAGCGCGGCTACACCTTC. The chain recombines TRBV5-4 with TRBJ1-2; the match to TRBD1 covers 7 bases. The V segment lost 2 bases and the J segment 8 bases; nucleotides outside the gene matches: 6. CDR3 size: 13 residues. The germline gives CDR1 SGHNT, CDR2 YYREEE (reference sequence).

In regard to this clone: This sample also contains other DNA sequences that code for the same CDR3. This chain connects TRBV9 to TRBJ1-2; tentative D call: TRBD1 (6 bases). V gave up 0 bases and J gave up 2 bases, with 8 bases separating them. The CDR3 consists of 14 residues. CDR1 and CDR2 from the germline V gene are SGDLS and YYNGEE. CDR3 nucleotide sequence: TGTGCCAGCAGCGTAGCTGACAGGAACTATGGCTACACCTTC. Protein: CASSVADRNYGYTF.

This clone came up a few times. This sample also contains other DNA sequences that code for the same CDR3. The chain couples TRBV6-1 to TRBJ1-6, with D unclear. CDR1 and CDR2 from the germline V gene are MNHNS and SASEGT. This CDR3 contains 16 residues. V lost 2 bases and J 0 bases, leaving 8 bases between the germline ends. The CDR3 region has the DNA TGTGCCAGCAGTGAACTGGGGAGCTCCTATAATTCACCCCTCCACTTT. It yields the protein CASSELGSSYNSPLHF.

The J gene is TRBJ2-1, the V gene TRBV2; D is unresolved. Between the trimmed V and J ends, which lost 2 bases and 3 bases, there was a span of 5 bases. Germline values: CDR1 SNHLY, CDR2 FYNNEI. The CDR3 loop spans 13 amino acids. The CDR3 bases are TGTGCCAGCAGTGAACGTGACTACAATGAGCAGTTCTTC. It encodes CASSERDYNEQFF. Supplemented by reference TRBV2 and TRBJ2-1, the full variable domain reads EPEVTQTPSHQVTQMGQEVILRCVPISNHLYFYWYRQILGQKVEFLVSFYNNEISEKSEIFDDQFSVERPDGSNFTLKIRSTKLEDSAMYFCASSERDYNEQFFGPGTRLTVL.

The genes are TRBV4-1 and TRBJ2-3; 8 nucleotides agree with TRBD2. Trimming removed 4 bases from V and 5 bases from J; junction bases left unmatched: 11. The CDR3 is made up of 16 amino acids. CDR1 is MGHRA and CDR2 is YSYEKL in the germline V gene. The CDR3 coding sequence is TGCGCCAGCAGCCGCCGAGGAGCGGGAGATGGAGATACGCAGTATTTT. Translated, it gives CASSRRGAGDGDTQYF.

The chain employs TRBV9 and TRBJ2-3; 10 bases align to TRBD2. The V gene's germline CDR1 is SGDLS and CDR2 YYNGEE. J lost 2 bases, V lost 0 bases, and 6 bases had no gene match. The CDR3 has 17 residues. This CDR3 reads CASSVGSGGLYTDTQYF. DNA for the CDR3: TGTGCCAGCAGCGTAGGTAGCGGGGGGCTCTACACAGATACGCAGTATTTT.

CDR3 in amino acids: CASSPLTGVDTEAFF. In DNA, the CDR3 is TGTGCCAGCTCACCCCTGACAGGGGTGGACACTGAAGCTTTCTTT. V usage is TRBV18 and J usage is TRBJ1-1; 8 nucleotides align to TRBD1. The CDR3 totals 15 residues. V lost 3 bases to trimming and J lost 3 bases; unmatched junction nucleotides: 6. Germline assignment: CDR1 KGHSH and CDR2 LQKENI.

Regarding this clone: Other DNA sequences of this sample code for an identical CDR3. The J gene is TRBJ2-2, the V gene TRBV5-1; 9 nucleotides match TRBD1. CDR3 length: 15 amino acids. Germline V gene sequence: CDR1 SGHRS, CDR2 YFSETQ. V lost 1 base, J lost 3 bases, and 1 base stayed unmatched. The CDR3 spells CASSLTGGDTGELFF. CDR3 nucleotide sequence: TGCGCCAGCAGCTTGACAGGGGGCGACACCGGGGAGCTGTTTTTT. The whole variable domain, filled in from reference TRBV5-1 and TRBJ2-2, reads KAGVTQTPRYLIKTRGQQVTLSCSPISGHRSVSWYQQTPGQGLQFLFEYFSETQRNKGNFPGRFSGRQFSNSRSEMNVSTLELGDSALYLCASSLTGGDTGELFFGEGSRLTVL.

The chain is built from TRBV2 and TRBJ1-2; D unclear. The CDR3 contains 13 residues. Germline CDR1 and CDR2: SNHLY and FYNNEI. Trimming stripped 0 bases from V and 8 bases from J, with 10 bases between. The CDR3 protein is CASSEAPVGGYTF. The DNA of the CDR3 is TGTGCCAGCAGTGAAGCTCCCGTTGGGGGCTACACCTTC.

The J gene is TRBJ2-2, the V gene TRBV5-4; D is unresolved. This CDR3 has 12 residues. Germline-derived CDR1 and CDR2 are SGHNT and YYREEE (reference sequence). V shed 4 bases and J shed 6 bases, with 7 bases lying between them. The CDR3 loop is CASSPWAGELFF. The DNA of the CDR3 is TGTGCCAGCAGCCCATGGGCCGGGGAGCTGTTTTTT. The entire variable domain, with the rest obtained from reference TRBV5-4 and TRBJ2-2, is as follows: ETGVTQSPTHLIKTRGQQVTLRCSSQSGHNTVSWYQQALGQGPQFIFQYYREEENGRGNFPPRFSGLQFPNYSSELNVNALELDDSALYLCASSPWAGELFFGEGSRLTVL.

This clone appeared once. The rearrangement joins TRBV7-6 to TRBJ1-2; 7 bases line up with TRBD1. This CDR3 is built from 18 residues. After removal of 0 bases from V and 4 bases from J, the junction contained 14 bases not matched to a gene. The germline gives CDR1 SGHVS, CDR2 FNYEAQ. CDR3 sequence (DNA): TGTGCCAGCAGCTTAGCGGGGGGCCCGGACAGGTTGGGCTATGGCTACACCTTC. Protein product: CASSLAGGPDRLGYGYTF.

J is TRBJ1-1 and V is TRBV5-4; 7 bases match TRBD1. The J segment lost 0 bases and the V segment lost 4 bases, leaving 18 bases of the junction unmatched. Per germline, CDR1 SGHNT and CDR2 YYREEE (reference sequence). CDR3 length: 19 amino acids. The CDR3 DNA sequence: TGTGCCAGCAGCCAGGGACAGACCTTGCTGGGGGGGTTGAACACTGAAGCTTTCTTT. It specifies CASSQGQTLLGGLNTEAFF.

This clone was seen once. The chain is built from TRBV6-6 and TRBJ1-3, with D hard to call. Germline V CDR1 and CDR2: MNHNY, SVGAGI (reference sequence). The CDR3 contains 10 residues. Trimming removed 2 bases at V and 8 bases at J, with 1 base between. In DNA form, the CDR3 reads TGTGCCAGCAGTTACCACACCATATATTTT. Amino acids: CASSYHTIYF.

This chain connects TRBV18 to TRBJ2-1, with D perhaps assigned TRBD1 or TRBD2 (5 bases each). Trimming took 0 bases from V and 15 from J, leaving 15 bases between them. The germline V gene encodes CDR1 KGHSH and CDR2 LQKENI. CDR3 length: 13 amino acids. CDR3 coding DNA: TGTGCCAGCTCACCACCATTCGGGACCGGGCGGTTCTTC. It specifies CASSPPFGTGRFF.

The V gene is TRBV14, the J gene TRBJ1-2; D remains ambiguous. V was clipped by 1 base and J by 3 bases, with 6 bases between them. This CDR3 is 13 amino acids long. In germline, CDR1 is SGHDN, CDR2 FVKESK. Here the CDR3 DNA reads TGTGCCAGCAGCCAAGTTTTCCACTATGGCTACACCTTC. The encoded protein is CASSQVFHYGYTF.

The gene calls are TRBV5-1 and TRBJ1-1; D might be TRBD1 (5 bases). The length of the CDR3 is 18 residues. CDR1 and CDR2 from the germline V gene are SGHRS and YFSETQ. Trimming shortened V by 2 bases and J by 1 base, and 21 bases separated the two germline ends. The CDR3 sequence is CASSLGGQGTPQNTEAFF. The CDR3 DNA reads TGCGCCAGCAGCTTAGGCGGGCAGGGAACTCCACAGAACACTGAAGCTTTCTTT.

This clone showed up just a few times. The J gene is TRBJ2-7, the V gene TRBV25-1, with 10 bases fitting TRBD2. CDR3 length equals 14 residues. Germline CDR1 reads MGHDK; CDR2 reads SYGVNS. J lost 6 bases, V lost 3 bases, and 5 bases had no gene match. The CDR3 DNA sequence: TGTGCCAGCAGTGATCCAGCGGGAGGGCGCGAGCAGTACTTC. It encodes CASSDPAGGREQYF.